The 11 T cell receptor beta chains below all came from one sample that was sequenced in a study of blood T cell repertoires in COVID-19. Only in-frame clones appear in the TCRdb table, and some are missing; sequencing was by immunoSEQ multiplex PCR. The sample lists around 290,000 clones, 89% occurring once. The sequencing sample was made of PBMCs or T cells enriched from blood (not recorded which). Every receptor here comes from a woman between 35 and 50 years old who had recovered from COVID-19.

This rearrangement joins TRBV5-1 to TRBJ2-2, with D possibly TRBD2 on 6 matching bases. The CDR3 is made up of 15 amino acids. V dropped 4 bases and J dropped 1 base, with 11 bases sitting between them. Germline CDR1 is SGHRS and CDR2 is YFSETQ. For the CDR3, the DNA is TGCGCCAGCAGCACGGACGGGGGGAACACCGGGGAGCTGTTTTTT. It encodes CASSTDGGNTGELFF.

This chain joins TRBV6-5 and TRBJ1-2, with a possible D match to TRBD1 (6 bases). Per germline, CDR1 MNHEY and CDR2 SVGAGI. V lost 6 bases, J lost 4 bases, and 9 bases lay in between. CDR3 length equals 12 residues. The DNA of the CDR3 is TGTGCCAGCAGAGGACAGTCCTATGGCTACACCTTC. Residues: CASRGQSYGYTF.

This chain links TRBV5-4 with TRBJ2-2; tentatively, D is TRBD2 (6 bases). The CDR3 runs to 15 residues. V was pared by 6 bases and J by 4 bases, with 16 bases between. Germline loops: CDR1 SGHNT, CDR2 YYREEE (reference sequence). The CDR3 region has the DNA TGTGCCAGCAAGGGAGGATCCCTCGGCACCGGGGAGCTGTTTTTT. Its translation is CASKGGSLGTGELFF.

The chain recombines TRBV7-9 with TRBJ1-6; D remains unclear. Looked up from germline, CDR1 is SEHNR and CDR2 is FQNEAQ (reference sequence). The CDR3 loop spans 13 amino acids. The ends were cut back, 3 bases at V and 14 bases at J, with 14 bases in the middle. CDR3 nucleotides: TGTGCCAGCAGCTTTCAAGGGCGGGGAACCCTCCACTTT. Amino acids: CASSFQGRGTLHF.

CDR3 DNA: TGTGCCAGCAGCCCTCTTAGGACTCACTCTAGCACAGATACGCAGTATTTT. This translates into CASSPLRTHSSTDTQYF. This chain connects TRBV14 to TRBJ2-3; D perhaps matches TRBD2 (5 bases). Germline V gene sequence: CDR1 SGHDN, CDR2 FVKESK. Between the trimmed V and J ends, which lost 4 bases and 0 bases, there was a span of 17 bases. This CDR3 contains 17 residues.

This chain connects TRBV7-2 to TRBJ2-7; TRBD1 is a possible D gene (6 bases). Trimming pared 4 bases from V and 6 bases from J, leaving 25 bases between. CDR3 length: 17 amino acids. Germline V gene sequence: CDR1 SGHTA, CDR2 FQGNSA. The DNA of the CDR3 is TGTGCCAGCAGCTCCCCCCCCGGACAGAGACCAGGGTCCGAGCAGTACTTC. Translated: CASSSPPGQRPGSEQYF.

The genes are TRBV7-8 and TRBJ2-1, with D possibly TRBD1 on 5 matching bases. Germline V gene sequence: CDR1 SGHVS, CDR2 FQNEAQ. This CDR3 spans 15 amino acids. The V end lost 4 bases, the J end lost 6 bases, and 16 bases lay between the germline ends. CDR3 region: CASSSTTATSNEQFF. CDR3 DNA sequence: TGTGCCAGCAGCTCGACGACAGCGACGTCCAATGAGCAGTTCTTC.

About this clone itself: A much bigger clone sits one base away, suggesting this may be a read error. V gene TRBV2 combines with J gene TRBJ1-2; D ambiguous. This CDR3 contains 10 residues. Germline V gives CDR1 SNHLY, CDR2 FYNNEI. This CDR3 reads CAEGSRGYIF. The CDR3 DNA reads as TGTGCAGAGGGTTCGCGTGGCTACATCTTC.

The table lists this clone with a few counts. The chain links TRBV5-1 to TRBJ1-3, with D possibly being TRBD1 (6 bases). This CDR3 is built from 16 residues. V was shortened by 4 bases and J by 3 bases, with 17 bases between the two germline ends. The V gene's germline CDR1 is SGHRS and CDR2 YFSETQ. CDR3 loop: CASSPSPTGVGNTIYF. The DNA of the CDR3 is TGCGCCAGCAGCCCCTCCCCGACAGGAGTTGGAAACACCATATATTTT.

CDR3 DNA: TGTGCCAGCAGCGTAACAGGGGATTACACAGATACGCAGTATTTT. Translation gives CASSVTGDYTDTQYF. The chain combines TRBV9 with TRBJ2-3, with 7 bases lining up with TRBD1. The germline CDR1 and CDR2 sequences are SGDLS and YYNGEE. This CDR3 comprises 15 residues. After removal of 1 base from V and 2 bases from J, the junction contained 4 bases not matched to a gene.

The genes are TRBV6-6 and TRBJ1-2; a possible D gene is TRBD1 (6 bases). V was clipped by 11 bases and J by 4 bases, with 23 bases between them. The length of the CDR3 is 15 residues. Germline values: CDR1 MNHNY, CDR2 SVGAGI (reference sequence). CDR3 in DNA: TGTGCCGGGTCCCGGGACACGACAGTAGGCTATGGCTACACCTTC. Its translation: CAGSRDTTVGYGYTF.